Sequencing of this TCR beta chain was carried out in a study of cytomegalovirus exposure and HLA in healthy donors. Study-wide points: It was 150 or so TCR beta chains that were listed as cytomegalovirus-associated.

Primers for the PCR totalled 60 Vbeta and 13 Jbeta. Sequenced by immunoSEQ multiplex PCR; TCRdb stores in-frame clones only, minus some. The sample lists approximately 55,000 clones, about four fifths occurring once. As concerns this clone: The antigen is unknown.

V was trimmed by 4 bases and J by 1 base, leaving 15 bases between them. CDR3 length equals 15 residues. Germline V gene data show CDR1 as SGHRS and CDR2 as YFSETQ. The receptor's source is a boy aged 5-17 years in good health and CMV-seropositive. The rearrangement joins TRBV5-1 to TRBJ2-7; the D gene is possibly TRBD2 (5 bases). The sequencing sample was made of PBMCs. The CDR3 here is CASSTDISGSYEQYF. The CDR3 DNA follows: TGCGCCAGCAGCACCGATATATCGGGGTCCTACGAGCAGTACTTC.